Below, one TCR beta chain is given with its context. Its antigen remains unidentified. The CDR3 end shows no conserved phenylalanine or tryptophan, and so a read error is likely. Building of the TCR beta libraries involved iRepertoire HTBI primers and Arm-PCR of CDR3 regions. Study processing details: From all samples, identification returned approximately 13 TRBJ and approximately 62 TRBV segments. TCRdb ran MiXCR on the multiplex PCR reads and lists one entry per CDR3 protein. TCRdb assigned the V and J calls; the authors' analysis was not used. The data show approximately 540,000 distinct CDR3 sequences, approximately 12% seen once. This sample is part of a study of regulatory T cells in long-lasting Graves disease. CDR1 is KGHSH, CDR2 LQKENI, per germline. CDR3 length: 15 amino acids. With V trimmed by 3 bases and J by 6 bases, 9 bases remained unmatched. Study results and limitations: Persistent Graves' patients showed less TCR diversity than newly diagnosed patients showed.

The time point: newly diagnosed GD, antithyroid drugs for less than 3 months. The authors made the TCR library using RNA they extracted from PBMCs. These data also formed part of another study, on T cells in Graves' hyperthyroidism and ophthalmopathy. As reported in that work: HTBI primers were employed in a first-round RT-PCR of the TCR CDR3.

The sequencing here drew on peripheral blood mononuclear cells (PBMCs), taken at new diagnosis, from a patient treated with antithyroid drugs. The V gene is TRBV18, the J gene TRBJ2-7; TRBD1 agrees at 9 bases. The source is a woman under 40 with Graves disease. CDR3 nucleotide sequence: TGTGCCAGCTCACCCTGGACAGGGGACGAGGCCGAGCAGTACATC. Amino acid sequence: CASSPWTGDEAEQYI.